This passage covers 10 T cell receptor beta chains from one sample sequenced in a study of T cell clonotyping in hematopoietic cell transplantation. Some clones are missing from TCRdb's copy, which holds only in-frame ones; the method was immunoSEQ multiplex PCR. The table includes 28,000 or so clones, almost 96% detected once. Sequencing was performed on peripheral blood mononuclear cells. Source of these receptors: a man between 45 and 60 years old in good health. Some clones in this sample may be carry-over from other donors' samples.

This chain connects TRBV7-6 to TRBJ1-5; D perhaps matches TRBD1 (5 bases). Trimming left V 2 bases short and J 0 bases short, with 11 bases between. Germline V CDR1 and CDR2: SGHVS, FNYEAQ. CDR3 length equals 16 residues. DNA for the CDR3: TGTGCCAGCAGCTTAACAGGTGGACCTAGCAATCAGCCCCAGCATTTT. Translated, it gives CASSLTGGPSNQPQHF.

The chain is built from TRBV10-1 and TRBJ1-2; TRBD1 aligns across 8 bases. The germline V gene encodes CDR1 WNHNN and CDR2 SYGVQD (reference sequence). There are 14 residues in the CDR3. V lost 7 bases, J lost 10 bases, and 14 bases stayed unmatched. CDR3 sequence: CASIPGGAADYYTF. Here the CDR3 DNA reads TGCGCCAGCATTCCAGGGGGCGCAGCCGACTACTACACCTTC.

This chain connects TRBV7-7 to TRBJ1-6; possibly TRBD1 for D (5 bases). The V end was cut by 5 bases, the J end by 10 bases, with 15 bases between. The CDR3 spans 14 residues. Germline V gene data show CDR1 as SSHAT and CDR2 as FNYEAQ (reference sequence). The CDR3 DNA is TGTGCCAGCAGCGAACGCGGGGCAGGCTCACCCCTCCACTTT. It translates to CASSERGAGSPLHF.

Here the CDR3 reads CAISARTEREAFF. The CDR3 DNA follows: TGTGCCATCAGTGCCAGGACAGAGCGTGAAGCTTTCTTT. V is TRBV10-3 and J is TRBJ1-1; perhaps TRBD1 as D (6 bases). Germline V gene data show CDR1 as ENHRY and CDR2 as SYGVKD. This CDR3 has 13 amino acids. V was pared by 4 bases and J by 7 bases, with 13 bases between.

The chain couples TRBV4-3 to TRBJ1-1; D unresolved. CDR3 length: 14 amino acids. Germline V gene sequence: CDR1 LGHNA, CDR2 YSLEER. V dropped 3 bases and J dropped 1 base, with 9 bases sitting between them. This chain's CDR3 is CASSQNGRNTEAFF. The CDR3 bases are TGCGCCAGCAGCCAGAATGGAAGGAACACTGAAGCTTTCTTT.

The chain joins TRBV29-1 to TRBJ1-1; D is unresolved. Germline V CDR1 and CDR2: SQVTM, ANQGSEA. V lost 3 bases, J lost 0 bases, and 11 bases lay in between. The CDR3 is 14 residues long. The CDR3 DNA sequence: TGCAGCGTTGATATGAGTGACATGAACACTGAAGCTTTCTTT. It yields the protein CSVDMSDMNTEAFF.

In its sample, this clone was seen once. The chain employs TRBV2 and TRBJ1-1, with a possible D match to TRBD1 (6 bases). Looked up from germline, CDR1 is SNHLY and CDR2 is FYNNEI. The CDR3 spans 14 residues. Deletions cut 10 bases from V and 2 bases from J, with 17 bases between. The CDR3 nucleotides read TGTGCCACTGTAATTGGGGGGGCAAACACTGAAGCTTTCTTT. Its translation is CATVIGGANTEAFF. The whole variable domain, filled in from reference TRBV2 and TRBJ1-1, reads EPEVTQTPSHQVTQMGQEVILRCVPISNHLYFYWYRQILGQKVEFLVSFYNNEISEKSEIFDDQFSVERPDGSNFTLKIRSTKLEDSAMYFCATVIGGANTEAFFGQGTRLTVV.

This rearrangement joins TRBV27 to TRBJ2-2; 10 nucleotides match TRBD1. The germline gives CDR1 MNHEY, CDR2 SMNVEV (reference sequence). The CDR3 is 14 residues long. Trimming removed 6 bases from V and 5 bases from J; junction bases left unmatched: 3. This CDR3 is CASRTGGLTGELFF. Written as DNA, the CDR3 is TGTGCCAGCAGGACAGGGGGCCTTACCGGGGAGCTGTTTTTT.

This CDR3 reads CASSQVEYTTTGELFF. For the CDR3, the DNA is TGCGCCAGCAGCCAAGTAGAGTACACTACCACCGGGGAGCTGTTTTTT. This chain links TRBV4-3 with TRBJ2-2; D not resolved. Per germline, CDR1 LGHNA and CDR2 YSLEER. The CDR3 contains 16 residues. V lost 1 base, J lost 4 bases, and 13 bases lay in between.

The chain has TRBV5-5 and TRBJ1-2; maybe TRBD1 (6 bases). This CDR3 contains 15 residues. V was trimmed by 1 base and J by 1 base, leaving 11 bases between them. Germline CDR1 reads SGHKS; CDR2 reads YYEKEE (reference sequence). The CDR3 region has the DNA TGTGCCAGCAGCTTGTACAGGGAGTATAACTATGGCTACACCTTC. Protein sequence: CASSLYREYNYGYTF.